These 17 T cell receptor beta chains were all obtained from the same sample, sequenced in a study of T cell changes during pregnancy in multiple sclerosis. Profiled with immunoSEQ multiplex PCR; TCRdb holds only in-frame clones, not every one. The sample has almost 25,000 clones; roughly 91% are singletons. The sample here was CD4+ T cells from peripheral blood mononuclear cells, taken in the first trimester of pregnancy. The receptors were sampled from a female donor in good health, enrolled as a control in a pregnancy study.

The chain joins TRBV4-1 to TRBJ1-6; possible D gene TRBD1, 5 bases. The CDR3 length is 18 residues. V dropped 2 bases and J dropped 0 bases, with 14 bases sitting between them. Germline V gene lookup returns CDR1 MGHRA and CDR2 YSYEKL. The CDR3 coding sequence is TGCGCCAGCAGCCAAATGGACATGGGTTTCTCCTATAATTCACCCCTCCACTTT. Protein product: CASSQMDMGFSYNSPLHF.

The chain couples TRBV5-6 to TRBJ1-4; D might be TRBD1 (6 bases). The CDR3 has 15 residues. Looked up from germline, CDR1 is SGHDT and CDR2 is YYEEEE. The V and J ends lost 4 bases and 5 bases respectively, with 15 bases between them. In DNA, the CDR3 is TGTGCCAGCAGCGCAGCCGGGACATTAAATGAAAAACTGTTTTTT. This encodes CASSAAGTLNEKLFF.

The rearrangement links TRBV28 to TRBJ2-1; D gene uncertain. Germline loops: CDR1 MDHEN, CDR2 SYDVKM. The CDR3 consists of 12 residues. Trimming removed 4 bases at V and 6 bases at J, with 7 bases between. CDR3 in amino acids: CASSSPGNEQFF. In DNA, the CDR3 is TGTGCCAGCAGTTCTCCCGGCAATGAGCAGTTCTTC.

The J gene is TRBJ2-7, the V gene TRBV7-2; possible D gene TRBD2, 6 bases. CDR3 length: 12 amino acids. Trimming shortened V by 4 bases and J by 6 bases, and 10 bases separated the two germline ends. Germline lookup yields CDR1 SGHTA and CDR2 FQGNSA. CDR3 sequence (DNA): TGTGCCAGCAGCTATCCGGGGGTCGAGCAGTACTTC. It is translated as CASSYPGVEQYF.

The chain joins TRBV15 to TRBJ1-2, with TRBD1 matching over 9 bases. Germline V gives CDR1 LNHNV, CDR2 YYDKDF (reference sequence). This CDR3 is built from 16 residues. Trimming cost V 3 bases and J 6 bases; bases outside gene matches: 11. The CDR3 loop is CATSRGTGTFIDGYTF. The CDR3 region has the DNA TGTGCCACCAGCAGGGGGACAGGGACTTTTATAGATGGCTACACCTTC.

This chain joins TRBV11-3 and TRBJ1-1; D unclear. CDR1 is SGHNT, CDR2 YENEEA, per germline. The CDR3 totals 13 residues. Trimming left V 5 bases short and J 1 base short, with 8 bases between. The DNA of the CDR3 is TGTGCCAGCAGCCGGGAACCGAACACTGAAGCTTTCTTT. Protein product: CASSREPNTEAFF.

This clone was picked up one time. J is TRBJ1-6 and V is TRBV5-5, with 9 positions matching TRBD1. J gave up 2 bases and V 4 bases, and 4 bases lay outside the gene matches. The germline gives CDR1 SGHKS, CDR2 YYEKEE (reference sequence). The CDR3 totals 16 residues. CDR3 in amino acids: CASSLDRGTYNSPLHF. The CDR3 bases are TGTGCCAGCAGCCTGGACAGGGGCACCTATAATTCACCCCTCCACTTT.

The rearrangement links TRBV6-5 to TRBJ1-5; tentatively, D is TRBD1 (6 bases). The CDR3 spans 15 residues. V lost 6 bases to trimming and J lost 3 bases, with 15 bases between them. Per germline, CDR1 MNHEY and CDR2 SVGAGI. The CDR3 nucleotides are TGTGCCAGCAGGCAAGACAGGAGCCCCAATCAGCCCCAGCATTTT. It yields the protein CASRQDRSPNQPQHF.

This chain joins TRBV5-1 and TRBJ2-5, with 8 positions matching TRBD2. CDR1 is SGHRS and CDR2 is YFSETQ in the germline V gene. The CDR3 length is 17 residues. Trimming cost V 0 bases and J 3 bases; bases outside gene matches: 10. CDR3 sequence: CASSLGGSGDYKETQYF. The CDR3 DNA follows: TGCGCCAGCAGCTTGGGTGGTAGCGGGGACTACAAAGAGACCCAGTACTTC.

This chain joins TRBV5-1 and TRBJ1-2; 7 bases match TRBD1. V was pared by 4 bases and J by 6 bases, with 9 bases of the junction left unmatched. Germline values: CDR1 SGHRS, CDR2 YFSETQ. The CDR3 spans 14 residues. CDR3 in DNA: TGCGCCAGCAGCCCAAGTGAAGGGGGCCATGGCTACACCTTC. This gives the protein CASSPSEGGHGYTF.

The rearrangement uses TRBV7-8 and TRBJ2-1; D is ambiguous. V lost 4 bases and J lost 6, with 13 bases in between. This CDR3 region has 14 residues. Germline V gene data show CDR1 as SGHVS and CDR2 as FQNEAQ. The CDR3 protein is CASSSGTIANEQFF. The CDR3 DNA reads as TGTGCCAGCAGCTCCGGAACCATAGCCAATGAGCAGTTCTTC.

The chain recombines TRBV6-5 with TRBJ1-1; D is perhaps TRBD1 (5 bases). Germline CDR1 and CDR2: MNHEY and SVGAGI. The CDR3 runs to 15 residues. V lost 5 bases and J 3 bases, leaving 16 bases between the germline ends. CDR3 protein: CASSPAGIVYTEAFF. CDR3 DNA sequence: TGTGCCAGCAGTCCCGCAGGGATCGTTTACACTGAAGCTTTCTTT.

Here the CDR3 DNA reads TGTGCCAGCAGGTCCACGGGGAGCACTGAAGCTTTCTTT. Translating gives CASRSTGSTEAFF. This rearrangement joins TRBV6-5 to TRBJ1-1; D is unclear. Germline values: CDR1 MNHEY, CDR2 SVGAGI. The V and J ends lost 6 bases and 4 bases respectively, with 12 bases between them. This CDR3 contains 13 residues.

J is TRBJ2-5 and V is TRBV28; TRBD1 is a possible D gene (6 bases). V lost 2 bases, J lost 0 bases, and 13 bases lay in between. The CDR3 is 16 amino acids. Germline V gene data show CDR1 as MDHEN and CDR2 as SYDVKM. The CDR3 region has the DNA TGTGCCAGCAGTTTAGGCACAGGGACGTACCAAGAGACCCAGTACTTC. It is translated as CASSLGTGTYQETQYF.

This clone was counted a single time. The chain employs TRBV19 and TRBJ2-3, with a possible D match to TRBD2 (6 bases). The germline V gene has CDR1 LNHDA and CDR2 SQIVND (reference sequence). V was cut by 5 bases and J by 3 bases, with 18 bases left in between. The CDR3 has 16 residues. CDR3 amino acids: CASSPRASGGTDTQYF. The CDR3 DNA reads TGTGCCAGTAGTCCGCGAGCGAGCGGAGGGACAGATACGCAGTATTTT.

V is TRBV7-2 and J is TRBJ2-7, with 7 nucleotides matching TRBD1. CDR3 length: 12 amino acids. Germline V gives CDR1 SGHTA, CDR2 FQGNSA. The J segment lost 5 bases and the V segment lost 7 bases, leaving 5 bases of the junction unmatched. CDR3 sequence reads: CASNNRGDEQYF. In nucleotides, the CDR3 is TGTGCCAGCAACAACAGGGGAGACGAGCAGTACTTC.

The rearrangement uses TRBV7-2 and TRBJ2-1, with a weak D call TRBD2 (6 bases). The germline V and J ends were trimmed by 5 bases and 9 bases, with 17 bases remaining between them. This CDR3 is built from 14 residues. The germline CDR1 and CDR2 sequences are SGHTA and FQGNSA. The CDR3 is CASSPTSTLGEQFF. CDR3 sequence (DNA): TGTGCCAGCAGCCCGACTAGTACCCTCGGTGAGCAGTTCTTC.